This passage covers 32 T cell receptor beta chains from one sample sequenced in a study of identical twins. TCRdb redid the calling of the 5' RACE reads with MiXCR, one entry per CDR3 protein. The sample yields some 200,000 distinct CDR3 sequences, 6.5% to 8.5% seen once. This sample was shared with a second study, whose subject was yellow fever vaccine responses in identical twins.

The specimen sequenced was memory (CD45RO+) T cells sorted from blood. The receptors derive from a woman between 18 and 30 years old in good health.

To note about this clonotype: One junction end does not reproduce the germline sequence, and a read error may be involved. The genes are TRBV7-2 and TRBJ1-2; 11 nucleotides match TRBD1. Looked up from germline, CDR1 is SGHTA and CDR2 is FQGNSA. This CDR3 has 13 amino acids. CDR3 residues: CACRTGGAGGYTF. Here the CDR3 DNA reads TGTGCCTGCAGGACAGGGGGCGCCGGGGGCTACACCTTC.

A few counts support this clonotype. CDR3 residues: CASSHDRVGETQYF. For the CDR3, the DNA is TGTGCCAGCAGTCATGACAGGGTAGGAGAGACCCAGTACTTC. This chain links TRBV2 with TRBJ2-5, with 7 nucleotides matching TRBD1. Germline V gene lookup returns CDR1 SNHLY and CDR2 FYNNEI. Trimming took 5 bases from V and 4 from J; bases not matched to a gene: 7. This CDR3 comprises 14 residues. The full variable domain, in which reference TRBV2 and TRBJ2-5 provide the parts outside the CDR3, is EPEVTQTPSHQVTQMGQEVILRCVPISNHLYFYWYRQILGQKVEFLVSFYNNEISEKSEIFDDQFSVERPDGSNFTLKIRSTKLEDSAMYFCASSHDRVGETQYFGPGTRLLVL.

In its sample, this clonotype was seen many times. In DNA form, the CDR3 reads TGTGCCAGCAGCGTAGCGACTGGAACAGATACGCAGTATTTT. This sequence encodes CASSVATGTDTQYF. The chain is built from TRBV9 and TRBJ2-3; D unclear. Germline values: CDR1 SGDLS, CDR2 YYNGEE. Trimming removed 0 bases at V and 3 bases at J, with 8 bases between. CDR3 size: 14 residues.

The chain combines TRBV4-2 with TRBJ2-7, with D tentatively TRBD1 (5 bases). Trimming stripped 2 bases from V and 6 bases from J, with 14 bases between. There are 14 residues in the CDR3. Germline CDR1 reads LGHNA; CDR2 reads YNFKEQ. The CDR3 DNA is TGTGCCAGCAGCCAATCAGGGTACCCTCGCGAGCAGTACTTC. It codes for CASSQSGYPREQYF.

This clonotype was recorded many times. V and J are TRBV12-3 or TRBV12-4 and TRBJ1-1, with D hard to call. The CDR3 is 13 amino acids. The V gene lost 4 bases and the J gene lost 1 base, with 7 bases spanning the gap. CDR3 residues: CASSSGPNTEAFF. DNA for the CDR3: TGTGCCAGCAGTTCAGGTCCGAACACTGAAGCTTTCTTT.

This clonotype was counted many times. The chain has TRBV5-1 and TRBJ2-3, with 11 bases identical to TRBD2. Germline trimming cut 3 bases from V and 3 bases from J; bases unmatched to any gene: 12. The CDR3 contains 18 residues. Germline CDR1 SGHRS, CDR2 YFSETQ. CDR3 DNA sequence: TGCGCCAGCAGCTATAGCGGGGGGGCCTTCTTTGGTACAGATACGCAGTATTTT. Its protein is CASSYSGGAFFGTDTQYF.

This clonotype was seen a few times. The V gene is TRBV7-2, the J gene TRBJ2-1; 7 nucleotides line up with TRBD2. V shed 2 bases and J 8 bases; nucleotides not matched to a gene: 12. The CDR3 is 16 amino acids. CDR1 and CDR2 (germline): SGHTA, FQGNSA. The CDR3 DNA sequence: TGTGCCAGCAGCTTAATGCAGGCTAGCGGAGGGGATGAGCAGTTCTTC. It yields the protein CASSLMQASGGDEQFF.

This clonotype was counted only a few times. The V and J genes are TRBV15 and TRBJ2-7; a possible D gene is TRBD1 (6 bases). Germline lookup yields CDR1 LNHNV and CDR2 YYDKDF (reference sequence). V dropped 1 base and J dropped 6 bases, with 16 bases sitting between them. CDR3 length: 15 residues. This CDR3 is CATSRGGPSRVEQYF. CDR3 bases: TGTGCCACCAGCAGAGGGGGGCCTTCCAGGGTCGAGCAGTACTTC.

This clonotype was counted a few times. The chain carries TRBV4-3 and TRBJ2-3, with 10 nucleotides matching TRBD2. Germline loops: CDR1 LGHNA, CDR2 YSLEER. The CDR3 has 15 amino acids. Trimming cost V 2 bases and J 6 bases; bases outside gene matches: 5. DNA of the CDR3: TGCGCCAGCAGCCAACTAAGCGGGAGGGCGGATACGCAGTATTTT. Protein: CASSQLSGRADTQYF.

At least ten counts were recorded for this clonotype. The rearrangement links TRBV15 to TRBJ2-2; no definite D call. Trimming pared 0 bases from V and 5 bases from J, leaving 10 bases between. In germline, CDR1 is LNHNV, CDR2 YYDKDF (reference sequence). This CDR3 region has 15 residues. The CDR3, as DNA: TGTGCCACCAGCAGAGATCGAGGCAGAACCGGGGAGCTGTTTTTT. This translates into CATSRDRGRTGELFF.

This clonotype was recorded at least ten times. The rearrangement joins TRBV4-2 to TRBJ2-1; 8 positions agree with TRBD2. The CDR3 covers 16 residues. From germline, CDR1 is LGHNA and CDR2 YNFKEQ. With V trimmed by 0 bases and J by 6 bases, 7 bases remained unmatched. The CDR3 here is CASSQDPAGVFNEQFF. Written as DNA, the CDR3 is TGTGCCAGCAGCCAAGATCCAGCGGGAGTTTTCAATGAGCAGTTCTTC.

This clonotype has at least ten counts. The chain recombines TRBV7-2 with TRBJ2-7; TRBD1 agrees at 10 bases. Germline V gene lookup returns CDR1 SGHTA and CDR2 FQGNSA. CDR3 size: 17 residues. Losses at the gene ends were 4 bases for V and 5 bases for J; bases not matched to a gene: 14. The CDR3 sequence: CASSSLVGGTGENEQYF. CDR3 nucleotide sequence: TGTGCCAGCAGCTCCCTCGTAGGAGGGACAGGGGAGAACGAGCAGTACTTC.

This clonotype occurred a few times. CDR3 in DNA: TGCGCCAGCAGCCAAGAGGGCGGGACAGCAGATACGCAGTATTTT. Translated, it gives CASSQEGGTADTQYF. The gene calls are TRBV4-3 and TRBJ2-3; D is possibly TRBD1 (7 bases). CDR3 length: 15 amino acids. From germline, CDR1 is LGHNA and CDR2 YSLEER. The germline V and J ends were trimmed by 0 bases and 4 bases, with 11 bases remaining between them.

The rearrangement links TRBV10-2 to TRBJ2-1; TRBD1 agrees at 7 bases. The CDR3 sequence is 17 residues long. The trim removed 6 bases at V and 0 bases at J, leaving 11 bases unmatched. Germline-derived CDR1 and CDR2 are WSHSY and SAAADI. The CDR3 reads CASSIGQVAISYNEQFF. The CDR3 coding sequence is TGCGCCAGCAGCATCGGACAGGTTGCAATCTCCTACAATGAGCAGTTCTTC.

This clonotype is a singleton in its sample. V usage is TRBV11-3 and J usage is TRBJ1-1; 7 bases are shared with TRBD1. Germline V gene lookup returns CDR1 SGHNT and CDR2 YENEEA. Losses at the gene ends were 2 bases for V and 4 bases for J; bases not matched to a gene: 7. The CDR3 runs to 15 residues. The CDR3 DNA is TGTGCCAGCAGCTTATATCGACAGGGTGGCACTGAAGCTTTCTTT. Translation gives CASSLYRQGGTEAFF.

Comments on this clonotype: This may arise from a read error, as a much more abundant clone is one base away. Because it lacks the conserved phenylalanine or tryptophan at the end, this CDR3 is likely a read error. The limits of the CDR3 on the DNA are not certain, so only TCRdb's listed CDR3 is given. CDR3 loop: CASSAINRDSGSY. The chain carries TRBV28 and TRBJ2-5; the table's TRBD1 call for D was not verified on the DNA. From its first to its last residue, the CDR3 has 13 amino acids. Germline loops: CDR1 MDHEN, CDR2 SYDVKM.

This clonotype appeared a few times. This chain uses TRBV7-2 with TRBJ2-5; 10 nucleotides match TRBD1. The CDR3 is 14 amino acids. Trimming cost V 6 bases and J 4 bases; bases outside gene matches: 5. Germline lookup yields CDR1 SGHTA and CDR2 FQGNSA. The CDR3 DNA reads TGTGCCAGCAGACAGACAGGGGGCCGAGAGACCCAGTACTTC. This codes for CASRQTGGRETQYF.

The V call is TRBV7-2, the J call TRBJ1-2; 10 bases align to TRBD1. Germline CDR1 reads SGHTA; CDR2 reads FQGNSA. Losses at the gene ends were 1 base for V and 7 bases for J; bases not matched to a gene: 6. The CDR3 totals 15 residues. The CDR3 reads CASSLVAGQGFGYTF. CDR3 DNA: TGTGCCAGCAGCTTAGTGGCGGGACAGGGGTTTGGCTACACCTTC.

This clonotype was picked up many times. The rearrangement joins TRBV5-1 to TRBJ2-3; 9 bases are shared with TRBD1. The trim removed 3 bases at V and 3 bases at J, leaving 5 bases unmatched. Germline V CDR1 and CDR2: SGHRS, YFSETQ. This CDR3 is built from 15 residues. CDR3 sequence (DNA): TGCGCCAGCAGCTCTGGGACAGGGATTACAGATACGCAGTATTTT. Residues: CASSSGTGITDTQYF. Based on the CDR3 plus reference TRBV5-1 and TRBJ2-3, the full variable domain is KAGVTQTPRYLIKTRGQQVTLSCSPISGHRSVSWYQQTPGQGLQFLFEYFSETQRNKGNFPGRFSGRQFSNSRSEMNVSTLELGDSALYLCASSSGTGITDTQYFGPGTRLTVL.

This clonotype was detected ten times or more. V usage is TRBV12-3 or TRBV12-4 and J usage is TRBJ1-6; tentatively, D is TRBD1 (5 bases). V gave up 5 bases and J gave up 7 bases, with 12 bases separating them. The length of the CDR3 is 14 residues. The CDR3 DNA follows: TGTGCCAGCAGTACCCGGGGGGGAAATTCACCCCTCCACTTT. This translates into CASSTRGGNSPLHF.

This clonotype was seen a few times. The chain couples TRBV7-9 to TRBJ1-6; no reliable D call. The CDR3 runs 15 residues. Trimming shortened V by 5 bases and J by 8 bases, and 16 bases separated the two germline ends. The V gene's germline CDR1 is SEHNR and CDR2 FQNEAQ (reference sequence). This CDR3 is CASSVRRAGDSPLHF. The CDR3 DNA follows: TGTGCCAGCAGCGTTCGAAGGGCTGGAGATTCACCCCTCCACTTT.

The chain links TRBV14 to TRBJ1-1; D call uncertain. V was pared by 4 bases and J by 0 bases, with 9 bases between. CDR1 SGHDN and CDR2 FVKESK come from the germline V gene. The length of the CDR3 is 14 residues. DNA for the CDR3: TGTGCCAGCAGCCCTACGACGGTGAACACTGAAGCTTTCTTT. This encodes CASSPTTVNTEAFF.

The chain's CDR3 is CAIRGGTGSPQETQYF. For the CDR3, the DNA is TGTGCCATCAGGGGGGGGACAGGGTCACCTCAAGAGACCCAGTACTTC. The genes are TRBV10-3 and TRBJ2-5, with 9 bases aligning to TRBD1. CDR3 length: 16 residues. The germline gives CDR1 ENHRY, CDR2 SYGVKD. V was clipped by 6 bases and J by 2 bases; unmatched bases: 10.

The chain joins TRBV5-5 to TRBJ2-2; TRBD1 is a possible D gene (6 bases). The V end was cut by 6 bases, the J end by 7 bases, with 19 bases between. CDR3 length: 15 amino acids. In germline, CDR1 is SGHKS, CDR2 YYEKEE (reference sequence). The DNA for the CDR3 is TGTGCCAGCACCCAAAGCGTGGGGGCTGGCGGGGAGCTGTTTTTT. It is translated as CASTQSVGAGGELFF.

This sequence joins TRBV6-2 or TRBV6-3 and TRBJ2-1, with D possibly being TRBD1 (9 bases). CDR1 is MNHEY and CDR2 is SVGEGT in the germline V gene. The CDR3 totals 21 residues. Trimming took off 0 bases at V and 0 bases at J, with 24 bases between the two ends. CDR3 loop: CASSYSRDRDRAGGSYNEQFF. As DNA, the CDR3 is TGTGCCAGCAGTTACTCCCGCGATAGGGACAGGGCGGGAGGCTCCTACAATGAGCAGTTCTTC.

This clonotype has ten or more counts. The chain links TRBV5-5 to TRBJ2-3; 10 nucleotides line up with TRBD2. V lost 4 bases and J lost 1; bases outside the gene matches: 9. The CDR3 contains 17 residues. Germline assignment: CDR1 SGHKS and CDR2 YYEKEE (reference sequence). For the CDR3, the DNA is TGTGCCAGCAGCCCTATAGCGGGGGGCCTAGGCACAGATACGCAGTATTTT. Translated: CASSPIAGGLGTDTQYF.

This clonotype was recorded many times. The chain carries TRBV12-5 and TRBJ2-5; possible D gene TRBD1, 5 bases. Germline CDR1 is LGHNT and CDR2 is FRNRAP. Between the trimmed V and J ends, which lost 3 bases and 4 bases, there was a span of 9 bases. The CDR3 has 13 amino acids. The CDR3 DNA is TGTGCTAGTGGTTTTCAGGGTGCAGAGACCCAGTACTTC. Translated, it gives CASGFQGAETQYF.

V gene TRBV12-3 or TRBV12-4 combines with J gene TRBJ2-5, with a tentative D call TRBD1 (6 bases). This CDR3 has 15 amino acids. Trimming removed 2 bases from V and 4 bases from J, with 14 bases in between. CDR3 protein: CASSLRAGVGETQYF. Here the CDR3 DNA reads TGTGCCAGCAGTTTAAGGGCAGGGGTGGGAGAGACCCAGTACTTC.

This clonotype occurred many times. This chain connects TRBV6-1 to TRBJ2-3, with D perhaps assigned TRBD1 or TRBD2 (5 bases each). Germline V gene lookup returns CDR1 MNHNS and CDR2 SASEGT. V was pared by 5 bases and J by 1 base, with 13 bases between. This CDR3 comprises 15 residues. The CDR3 sequence: CASSQSVGGTDTQYF. The CDR3 DNA follows: TGTGCCAGCAGTCAGAGCGTGGGGGGCACAGATACGCAGTATTTT.

The chain carries TRBV6-1 and TRBJ1-2, with 7 bases matching TRBD1. Trimming removed 5 bases from V and 2 bases from J; junction bases left unmatched: 8. The CDR3 covers 15 residues. The germline V gene has CDR1 MNHNS and CDR2 SASEGT. CDR3 nucleotide sequence: TGTGCCAGCAGTCCTGAAACGGACAGGAACTATGGCTACACCTTC. This sequence encodes CASSPETDRNYGYTF.

About this clonotype: This may stem from a read error, because a much larger clone lies one nucleotide away. V and J are TRBV27 and TRBJ2-7, with TRBD1 matching over 7 bases. Germline lookup yields CDR1 MNHEY and CDR2 SMNVEV (reference sequence). The CDR3 extends over 16 amino acids. This CDR3 reads CASSLSGIEGGYGQYF. The CDR3 region has the DNA TGTGCCAGCAGTTTATCAGGGATAGAAGGGGGCTACGGGCAGTACTTC.

The chain combines TRBV28 with TRBJ1-1; no clear D. Trimming removed 2 bases from V and 4 bases from J, with 11 bases in between. Germline V gene lookup returns CDR1 MDHEN and CDR2 SYDVKM. The CDR3 is 14 amino acids. CDR3 amino acids: CASSLTGRGTEAFF. The CDR3 DNA reads TGTGCCAGCAGTTTAACTGGACGCGGCACTGAAGCTTTCTTT.